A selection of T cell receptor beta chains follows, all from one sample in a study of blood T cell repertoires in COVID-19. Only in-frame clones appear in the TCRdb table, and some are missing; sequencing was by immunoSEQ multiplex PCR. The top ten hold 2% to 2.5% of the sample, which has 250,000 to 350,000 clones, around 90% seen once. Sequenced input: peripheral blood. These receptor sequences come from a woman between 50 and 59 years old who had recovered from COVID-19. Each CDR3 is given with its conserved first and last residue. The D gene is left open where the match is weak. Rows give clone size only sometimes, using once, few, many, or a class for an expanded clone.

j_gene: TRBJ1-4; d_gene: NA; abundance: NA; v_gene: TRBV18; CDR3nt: TGTGCCAGCTCAGAAAACAGAAATGAAAAACTGTTTTTT; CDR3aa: CASSENRNEKLFF
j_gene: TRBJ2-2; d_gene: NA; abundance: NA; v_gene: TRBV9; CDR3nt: TGTGCCAGCAGCGTCGGTAGCGGGAACACCGGGGAGCTGTTTTTT; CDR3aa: CASSVGSGNTGELFF
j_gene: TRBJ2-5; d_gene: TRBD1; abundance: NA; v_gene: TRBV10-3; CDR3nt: TGTGCCATCAGTGTCGGGGTAGGGGGCCGGGAGACCCAGTACTTC; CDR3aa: CAISVGVGGRETQYF
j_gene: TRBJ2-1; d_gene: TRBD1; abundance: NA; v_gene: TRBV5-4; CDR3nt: TGTGCCAGCAGCCCTCGACAGGGGGCAAGAAATGAGCAGTTCTTC; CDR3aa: CASSPRQGARNEQFF
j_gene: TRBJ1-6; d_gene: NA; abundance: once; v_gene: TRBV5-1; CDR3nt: TGCGCCAGCAGCTTGGCCATGTTTAATTCACCCCTCCACTTT; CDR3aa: CASSLAMFNSPLHF
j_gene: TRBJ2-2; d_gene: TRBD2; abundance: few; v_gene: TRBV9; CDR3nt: TGTGCCAGCAGCCCTAGCGGGGCGAACACCGGGGAGCTGTTTTTT; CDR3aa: CASSPSGANTGELFF
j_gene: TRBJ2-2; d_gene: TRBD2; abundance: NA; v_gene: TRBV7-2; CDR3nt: TGTGCCAGCAGCTTAGTCGCGGGGGGGCCTGTCGGGGAGCTGTTTTTT; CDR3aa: CASSLVAGGPVGELFF
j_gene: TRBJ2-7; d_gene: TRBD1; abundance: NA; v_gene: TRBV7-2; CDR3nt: TGTGCCAGCAGCATAGCGGTACAGGGGGCTTACTCCTACGAGCAGTACTTC; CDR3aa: CASSIAVQGAYSYEQYF
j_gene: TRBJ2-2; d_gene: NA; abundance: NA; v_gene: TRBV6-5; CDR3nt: TGTGCCACCACGACAGGCTCCACCGGGGAGCTGTTTTTT; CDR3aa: CATTTGSTGELFF
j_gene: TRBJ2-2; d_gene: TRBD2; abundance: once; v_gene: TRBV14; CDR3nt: TGTGCCAGCAGCCCGCGGGGGACCGGGGAGCTGTTTTTT; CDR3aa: CASSPRGTGELFF
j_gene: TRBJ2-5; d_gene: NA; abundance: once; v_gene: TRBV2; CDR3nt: TGTGCCAGCAGTGAAGAGAGCTGGGAGACCCAGTACTTC; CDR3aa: CASSEESWETQYF
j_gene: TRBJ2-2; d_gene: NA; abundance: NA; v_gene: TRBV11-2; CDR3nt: TGTGCCAGCAGCTTATTAGCGATAAACACCGGGGAGCTGTTTTTT; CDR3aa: CASSLLAINTGELFF
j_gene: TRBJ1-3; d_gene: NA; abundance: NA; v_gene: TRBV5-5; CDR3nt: TGTGCCAGCAGCTTGACAGACTCTGGAAACACCATATATTTT; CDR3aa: CASSLTDSGNTIYF
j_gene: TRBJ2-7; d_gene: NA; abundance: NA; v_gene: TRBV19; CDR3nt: TGTGCCAGTAGTGAGTGGCGGGACTACGAGCAGTACTTC; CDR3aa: CASSEWRDYEQYF
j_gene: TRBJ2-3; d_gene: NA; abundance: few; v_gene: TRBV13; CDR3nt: TGTGCCAGCAGCAAGGGACTGACAGATACGCAGTATTTT; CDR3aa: CASSKGLTDTQYF
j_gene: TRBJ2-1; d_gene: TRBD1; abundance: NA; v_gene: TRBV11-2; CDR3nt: TGTGCCAGCAGCTCTACAGGGGGCTCCTACAATGAGCAGTTCTTC; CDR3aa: CASSSTGGSYNEQFF
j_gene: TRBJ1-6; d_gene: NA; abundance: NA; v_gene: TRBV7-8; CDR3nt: TGTGCCAGCGGTGGGGGGGCCTATAATTCACCCCTCCACTTT; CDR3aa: CASGGGAYNSPLHF
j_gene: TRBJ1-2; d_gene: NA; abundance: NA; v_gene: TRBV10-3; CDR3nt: TGTGCCATCAGTGTCTCAGGGGCGGATGAGGGCTACACCTTC; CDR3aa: CAISVSGADEGYTF
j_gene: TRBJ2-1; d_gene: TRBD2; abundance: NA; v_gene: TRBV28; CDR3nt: TGTGCCAGCAGTTTATTTCGGGACGAGCGGGGTGATGAGCAGTTCTTC; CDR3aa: CASSLFRDERGDEQFF
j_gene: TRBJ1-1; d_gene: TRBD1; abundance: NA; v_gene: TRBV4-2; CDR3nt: TGTGCCAGCAGCCAAGATGGGACAGGAAGTACTGAAGCTTTCTTT; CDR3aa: CASSQDGTGSTEAFF
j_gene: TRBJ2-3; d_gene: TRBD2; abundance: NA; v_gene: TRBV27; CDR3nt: TGTGCCACCCGCCGGGCGGGAGGGATCACAGATACGCAGTATTTT; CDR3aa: CATRRAGGITDTQYF